This TCR beta chain was obtained from a study of Tregs in tolerant kidney transplant recipients. Study-wide results and limits: The most relevant donor-specific Treg TCRbeta repertoire apparently came from expansion with activated donor B cells. Donor-specific Treg expansion exceeded global Treg expansion in tolerant patients, suggesting antigen drive.

Data came from immunoSEQ multiplex PCR; TCRdb stores just in-frame clones and leaves some out. The sample yields about 110,000 clones, roughly 90% seen once. The CDR3 covers 12 residues. V lost 10 bases to trimming and J lost 1 base, with 9 bases between them. Germline values: CDR1 SEHNR, CDR2 FQNEAQ (reference sequence). For this clone: Its antigen is not identified.

The V and J genes are TRBV7-9 and TRBJ2-3, with D unclear. The source was CD4+ T cells from blood, collected before the transplant. The TCR sequence derives from a human donor who received a combined kidney and bone marrow transplant. CDR3 sequence: CATTTGTDTQYF. CDR3 DNA: TGTGCCACCACGACTGGCACAGATACGCAGTATTTT.